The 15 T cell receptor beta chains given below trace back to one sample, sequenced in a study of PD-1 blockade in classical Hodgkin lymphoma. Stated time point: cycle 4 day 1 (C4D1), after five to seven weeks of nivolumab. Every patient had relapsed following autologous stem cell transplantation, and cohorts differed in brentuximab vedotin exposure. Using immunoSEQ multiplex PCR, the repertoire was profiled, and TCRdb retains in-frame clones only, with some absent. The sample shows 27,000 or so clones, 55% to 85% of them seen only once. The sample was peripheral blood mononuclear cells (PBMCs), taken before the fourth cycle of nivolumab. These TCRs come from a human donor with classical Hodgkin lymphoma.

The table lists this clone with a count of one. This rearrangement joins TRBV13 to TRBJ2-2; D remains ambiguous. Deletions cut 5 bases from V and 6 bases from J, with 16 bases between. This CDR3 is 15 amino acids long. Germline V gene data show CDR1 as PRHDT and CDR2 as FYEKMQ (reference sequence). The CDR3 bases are TGTGCCAGCAGCCCCTTTGGCGGAGTATCCGGGGAGCTGTTTTTT. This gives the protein CASSPFGGVSGELFF. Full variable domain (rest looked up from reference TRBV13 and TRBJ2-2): AAGVIQSPRHLIKEKRETATLKCYPIPRHDTVYWYQQGPGQDPQFLISFYEKMQSDKGSIPDRFSAQQFSDYHSELNMSSLELGDSALYFCASSPFGGVSGELFFGEGSRLTVL.

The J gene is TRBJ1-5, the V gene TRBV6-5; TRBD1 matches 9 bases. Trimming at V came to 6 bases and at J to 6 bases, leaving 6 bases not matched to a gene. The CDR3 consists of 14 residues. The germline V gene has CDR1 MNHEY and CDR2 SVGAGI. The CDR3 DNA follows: TGTGCCAGCAGGCCCACAGGGGGCACTCAGCCCCAGCATTTT. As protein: CASRPTGGTQPQHF.

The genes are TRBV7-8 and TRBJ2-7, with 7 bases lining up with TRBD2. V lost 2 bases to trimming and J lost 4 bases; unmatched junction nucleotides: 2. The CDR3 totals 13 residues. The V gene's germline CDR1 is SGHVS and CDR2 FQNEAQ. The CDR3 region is CASSLSGGYEQYF. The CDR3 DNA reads TGTGCCAGCAGCTTATCCGGGGGGTACGAGCAGTACTTC. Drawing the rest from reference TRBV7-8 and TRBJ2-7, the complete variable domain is GAGVSQSPRYKVAKRGQDVALRCDPISGHVSLFWYQQALGQGPEFLTYFQNEAQLDKSGLPSDRFFAERPEGSVSTLKIQRTQQEDSAVYLCASSLSGGYEQYFGPGTRLTVT.

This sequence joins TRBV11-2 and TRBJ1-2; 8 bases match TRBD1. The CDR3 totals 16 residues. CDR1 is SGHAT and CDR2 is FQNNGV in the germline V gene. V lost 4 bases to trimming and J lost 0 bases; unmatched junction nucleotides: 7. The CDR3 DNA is TGTGCCAGCAGCTCCGAGGAGACAGGGGCTAACTATGGCTACACCTTC. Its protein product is CASSSEETGANYGYTF. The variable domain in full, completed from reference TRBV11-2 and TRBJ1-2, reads EAGVAQSPRYKIIEKRQSVAFWCNPISGHATLYWYQQILGQGPKLLIQFQNNGVVDDSQLPKDRFSAERLKGVDSTLKIQPAKLEDSAVYLCASSSEETGANYGYTFGSGTRLTVV.

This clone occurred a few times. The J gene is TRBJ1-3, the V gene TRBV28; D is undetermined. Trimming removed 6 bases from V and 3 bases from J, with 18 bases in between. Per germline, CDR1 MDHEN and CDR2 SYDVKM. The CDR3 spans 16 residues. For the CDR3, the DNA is TGTGCCAGCAGCACCCCAAGAATCCTCCTTGGAAACACCATATATTTT. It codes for CASSTPRILLGNTIYF.

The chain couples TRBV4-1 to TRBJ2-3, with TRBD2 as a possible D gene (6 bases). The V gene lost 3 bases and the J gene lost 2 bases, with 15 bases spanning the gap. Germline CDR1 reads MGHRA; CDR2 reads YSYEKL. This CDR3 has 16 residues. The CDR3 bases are TGCGCCAGCAGCCATCAACTAGCTCTGAACACAGATACGCAGTATTTT. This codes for CASSHQLALNTDTQYF.

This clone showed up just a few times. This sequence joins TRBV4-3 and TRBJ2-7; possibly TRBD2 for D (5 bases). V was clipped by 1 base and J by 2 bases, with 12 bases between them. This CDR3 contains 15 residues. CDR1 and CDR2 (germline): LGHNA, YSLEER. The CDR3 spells CASSQGLGEPYEQYF. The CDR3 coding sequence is TGCGCCAGCAGCCAAGGTCTCGGGGAACCCTACGAGCAGTACTTC.

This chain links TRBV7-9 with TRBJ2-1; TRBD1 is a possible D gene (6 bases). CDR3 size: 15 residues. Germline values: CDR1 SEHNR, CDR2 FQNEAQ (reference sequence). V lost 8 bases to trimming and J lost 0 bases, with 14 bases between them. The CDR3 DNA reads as TGTGCCAGCGCAGGGGCTAGAAACTCCTACAATGAGCAGTTCTTC. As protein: CASAGARNSYNEQFF. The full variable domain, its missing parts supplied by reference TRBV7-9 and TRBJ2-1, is DTGVSQNPRHKITKRGQNVTFRCDPISEHNRLYWYRQTLGQGPEFLTYFQNEAQLEKSRLLSDRFSAERPKGSFSTLEIQRTEQGDSAMYLCASAGARNSYNEQFFGPGTRLTVL.

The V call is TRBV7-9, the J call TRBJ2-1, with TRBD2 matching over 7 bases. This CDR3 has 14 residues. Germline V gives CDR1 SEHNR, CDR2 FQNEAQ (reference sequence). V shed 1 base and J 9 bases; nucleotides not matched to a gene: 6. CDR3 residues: CASSLDASGAEQFF. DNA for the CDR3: TGTGCCAGCAGCTTAGATGCTAGCGGAGCTGAGCAGTTCTTC.

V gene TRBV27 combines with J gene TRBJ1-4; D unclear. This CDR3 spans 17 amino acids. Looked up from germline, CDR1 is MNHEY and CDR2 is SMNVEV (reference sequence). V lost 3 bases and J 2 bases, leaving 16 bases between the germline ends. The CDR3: CASSFSRARGTNEKLFF. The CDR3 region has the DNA TGTGCCAGCAGTTTTTCACGGGCCCGAGGGACTAATGAAAAACTGTTTTTT.

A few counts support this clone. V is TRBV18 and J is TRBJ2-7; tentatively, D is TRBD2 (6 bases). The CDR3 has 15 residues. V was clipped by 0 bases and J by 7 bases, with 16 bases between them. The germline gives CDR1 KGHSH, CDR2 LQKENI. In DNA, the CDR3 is TGTGCCAGCTCACCACCAGCTAGCGTACTGGGTGAGCAGTACTTC. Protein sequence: CASSPPASVLGEQYF.

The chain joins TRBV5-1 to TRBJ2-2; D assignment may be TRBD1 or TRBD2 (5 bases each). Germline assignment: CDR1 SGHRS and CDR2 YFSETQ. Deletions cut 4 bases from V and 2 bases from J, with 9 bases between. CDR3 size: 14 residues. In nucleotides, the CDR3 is TGCGCCAGCAGCCCACGGGGCAACACCGGGGAGCTGTTTTTT. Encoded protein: CASSPRGNTGELFF.

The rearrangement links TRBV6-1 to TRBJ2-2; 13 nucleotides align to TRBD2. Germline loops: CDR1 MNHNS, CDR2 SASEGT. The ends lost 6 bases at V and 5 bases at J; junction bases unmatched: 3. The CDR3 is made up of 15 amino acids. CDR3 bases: TGTGCCAGCAGGCCGGGACTAGCGGGGACCGGGGAGCTGTTTTTT. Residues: CASRPGLAGTGELFF.

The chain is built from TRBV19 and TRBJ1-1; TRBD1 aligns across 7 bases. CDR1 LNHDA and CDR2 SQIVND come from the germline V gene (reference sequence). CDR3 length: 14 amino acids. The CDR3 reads CVSQRGLGYTEAFF. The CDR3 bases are TGTGTCTCCCAGAGGGGGCTGGGTTACACTGAAGCTTTCTTT.

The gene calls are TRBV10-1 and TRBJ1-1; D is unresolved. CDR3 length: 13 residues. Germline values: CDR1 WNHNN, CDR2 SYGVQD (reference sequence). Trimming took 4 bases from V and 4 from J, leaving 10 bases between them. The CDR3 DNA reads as TGCGCCAGCAGTGCCTCTCGGGGCACTGAAGCTTTCTTT. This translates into CASSASRGTEAFF.